Following are 18 T cell receptor beta chains from one sample sequenced in a study of beta chain features in type 1 diabetes (dated by TCRdb to 2017 to 2018). Overall results and qualifications from the work: Type 1 diabetes patients showed a moderate but significant shortening of TCRB CDR3 length in all four CD4+ subsets.

Libraries came from the immunoSEQ multiplex PCR assay. The entire isolated RNA was reverse transcribed using the High Capacity cDNA Reverse Transcription Kit, and thus expressed TCRB transcripts were sequenced. The immuneACCESS repertoire file appears here via TCRdb, limited to in-frame rearrangements. These files lack a portion of the clones; in checked studies, under half of the deficit traces to unresolved V genes, and the cause of the others is not known. Counted in this sample were hundreds of thousands of clones; around 15% of them appeared once. The ten most abundant clones make up 0.035% to 0.045% of the sample. For these TCRs, the target antigens are not known. Material for sequencing was naive CD4+ T cells from blood. The cell subset or site label, as the study defines it: true naive CD4+ T cells. These receptors all stem from a man aged 18 to 35 with type 1 diabetes.

This clone has just a few counts. In nucleotides, the CDR3 is TGCGCCAGCAGCCCCCGACTAGCGGGAGGGCTGTACAATGAGCAGTTCTTC. Translation: CASSPRLAGGLYNEQFF. This rearrangement joins TRBV5-1 to TRBJ2-1; TRBD2 aligns across 14 bases. The germline gives CDR1 SGHRS, CDR2 YFSETQ. After removal of 4 bases from V and 4 bases from J, the junction contained 7 bases not matched to a gene. This CDR3 is built from 17 residues.

Many counts were recorded for this clone. This rearrangement joins TRBV23-1 to TRBJ2-7; a weak D match, TRBD1 (5 bases). TRBV23-1 counts as an open reading frame of uncertain function. This CDR3 contains 12 residues. The V and J ends lost 11 bases and 1 base respectively, with 12 bases between them. The CDR3 DNA follows: TGCGCCGGTTGGACACATTCCTACGAGCAGTACTTC. This codes for CAGWTHSYEQYF.

The rearrangement joins TRBV5-6 to TRBJ2-5; D is uncertain. V lost 0 bases and J lost 3, with 6 bases in between. Germline V CDR1 and CDR2: SGHDT, YYEEEE. This CDR3 is 13 amino acids long. This CDR3 is CASSLGLKETQYF. As DNA, the CDR3 is TGTGCCAGCAGCTTGGGTCTCAAAGAGACCCAGTACTTC.

The chain carries TRBV4-3 and TRBJ1-2; D perhaps matches TRBD1 (6 bases). The CDR3 totals 12 residues. From germline, CDR1 is LGHNA and CDR2 YSLEER. V was pared by 0 bases and J by 8 bases, with 7 bases between. Here the CDR3 DNA reads TGCGCCAGCAGCCAAGAGACAGGAGGCTACACCTTC. Amino acid sequence: CASSQETGGYTF.

This clone was detected a few times. The sample contains more than one DNA sequence encoding this CDR3. This chain uses TRBV5-1 with TRBJ2-3; 7 bases map to TRBD2. J was trimmed by 3 bases and V by 0 bases; bases with no gene match: 4. This CDR3 spans 15 amino acids. Germline assignment: CDR1 SGHRS and CDR2 YFSETQ. DNA of the CDR3: TGCGCCAGCAGCTTGGAGGCTAGCGGTACAGATACGCAGTATTTT. Its protein is CASSLEASGTDTQYF.

This clone showed up many times. The CDR3 loop is CASSPRIGDEQFF. The CDR3, as DNA: TGCGCCAGCAGCCCGAGAATCGGGGATGAGCAGTTCTTC. The chain is built from TRBV4-3 and TRBJ2-1; D possibly corresponds to TRBD2 (5 bases). Per the germline V gene, CDR1 is LGHNA and CDR2 is YSLEER. V was pared by 4 bases and J by 8 bases, with 12 bases between. This CDR3 comprises 13 residues.

Concerning this clone: This CDR3 is also generated by other DNA sequences in the sample. This chain joins TRBV2 and TRBJ2-5; D might be TRBD1 (6 bases). Trimming cost V 5 bases and J 5 bases, with 9 bases left between them. Germline CDR1 SNHLY, CDR2 FYNNEI. The CDR3 has 12 residues. This CDR3 is CASSQGRETQYF. In DNA form, the CDR3 reads TGTGCCAGCAGTCAGGGGCGGGAGACCCAGTACTTC.

This clone has a handful of counts. The chain has TRBV6-5 and TRBJ1-4, with D tentatively TRBD1 (5 bases). The germline V and J ends were trimmed by 6 bases and 8 bases, with 16 bases remaining between them. The length of the CDR3 is 14 residues. Germline assignment: CDR1 MNHEY and CDR2 SVGAGI. CDR3 DNA sequence: TGTGCCAGCAGACCCGGGACCAGCCTCGAAAAACTGTTTTTT. This sequence encodes CASRPGTSLEKLFF.

This clone has a handful of counts. The V gene is TRBV18, the J gene TRBJ2-2; perhaps TRBD2 as D (6 bases). The CDR3 has 14 residues. CDR1 is KGHSH and CDR2 is LQKENI in the germline V gene. Trimming stripped 3 bases from V and 7 bases from J, with 12 bases between. CDR3 loop: CASSPPGVDGELFF. As DNA, the CDR3 is TGTGCCAGCTCACCCCCGGGAGTGGACGGGGAGCTGTTTTTT.

The chain combines TRBV7-3 with TRBJ2-2, with 7 positions matching TRBD1. The V gene's germline CDR1 is SGHTA and CDR2 FQGTGA. The CDR3 is 16 residues long. The V segment lost 0 bases and the J segment 3 bases; nucleotides outside the gene matches: 4. CDR3 in DNA: TGTGCCAGCAGCTTAACCCGGACAGGCTACACCGGGGAGCTGTTTTTT. Translation gives CASSLTRTGYTGELFF. The variable domain in full, completed from reference TRBV7-3 and TRBJ2-2, reads GAGVSQTPSNKVTEKGKYVELRCDPISGHTALYWYRQSLGQGPEFLIYFQGTGAADDSGLPNDRFFAVRPEGSVSTLKIQRTERGDSAVYLCASSLTRTGYTGELFFGEGSRLTVL.

This chain joins TRBV27 and TRBJ1-5, with D perhaps matching TRBD1 (5 bases). The germline CDR1 and CDR2 sequences are MNHEY and SMNVEV (reference sequence). Trimming took 7 bases from V and 4 from J, leaving 11 bases between them. There are 13 residues in the CDR3. In DNA form, the CDR3 reads TGTGCCAGCAAGGGACGGATAAATCAGCCCCAGCATTTT. This codes for CASKGRINQPQHF.

The sample holds a few counts of this clone. This chain links TRBV28 with TRBJ1-5; D remains unclear. Germline loops: CDR1 MDHEN, CDR2 SYDVKM. The CDR3 sequence is 13 residues long. With 2 bases removed from V and 6 bases from J, the gap between germline ends came to 8 bases. CDR3 in DNA: TGTGCCAGCAGTTTAGGTAAGGGTCAGCCCCAGCATTTT. Amino acids: CASSLGKGQPQHF.

In its sample, this clone was seen a few times. This chain connects TRBV30 to TRBJ1-1; D is unclear. Germline lookup yields CDR1 GTSNPN and CDR2 SVGIG (reference sequence). The germline V and J ends were trimmed by 0 bases and 1 base, with 9 bases remaining between them. There are 14 residues in the CDR3. The CDR3 nucleotides read TGTGCCTGGAGTGTCCCCAGGTCGAACACTGAAGCTTTCTTT. Encoded protein: CAWSVPRSNTEAFF.

The table lists this clone with a few counts. The V gene is TRBV5-1, the J gene TRBJ2-7; 7 bases align to TRBD1. The CDR3 spans 14 residues. Germline CDR1 is SGHRS and CDR2 is YFSETQ. Unmatched junction bases numbered 4, after V lost 1 base and J lost 3 bases. CDR3 residues: CASSLSQGDYEQYF. In nucleotides, the CDR3 is TGCGCCAGCAGCTTGAGTCAGGGGGACTACGAGCAGTACTTC.

V gene TRBV10-3 combines with J gene TRBJ2-5; D not certain. The CDR3 is 13 amino acids. Germline V gene data show CDR1 as ENHRY and CDR2 as SYGVKD. V lost 5 bases and J 2 bases, leaving 9 bases between the germline ends. The CDR3 DNA follows: TGTGCCATCAGTAGAGATCTGCAAGAGACCCAGTACTTC. It translates to CAISRDLQETQYF.

In its sample, this clone was seen a few times. This chain uses TRBV11-2 with TRBJ2-4, with a possible D match to TRBD2 (5 bases). The CDR3 extends over 16 amino acids. The germline CDR1 and CDR2 sequences are SGHAT and FQNNGV. Trimming shortened V by 0 bases and J by 9 bases, and 18 bases separated the two germline ends. CDR3 bases: TGTGCCAGCAGCTTAGATACTAGGCTAGTCTATGGCATTCAGTACTTC. Its translation: CASSLDTRLVYGIQYF.

This clone was observed a handful of times. This chain uses TRBV5-1 with TRBJ2-7; possibly TRBD2 for D (5 bases). Trimming cost V 5 bases and J 1 base, with 16 bases left between them. The CDR3 is 15 amino acids. Germline V gene lookup returns CDR1 SGHRS and CDR2 YFSETQ. The CDR3 nucleotides are TGCGCCAGCAGTCCCGGGATCAGGCGATCCTACGAGCAGTACTTC. Protein product: CASSPGIRRSYEQYF.

This clone appeared a few times. The chain is built from TRBV13 and TRBJ2-1, with 9 bases identical to TRBD1. The junction had 8 bases not matched to a gene; V was cut back by 4 bases and J by 1 base. The CDR3 covers 17 residues. Per the germline V gene, CDR1 is PRHDT and CDR2 is FYEKMQ (reference sequence). CDR3 sequence reads: CASSSRVGQGSYNEQFF. The DNA for the CDR3 is TGTGCCAGCAGCTCAAGGGTGGGACAGGGTTCCTACAATGAGCAGTTCTTC.